Sequencing of this TCR beta chain was carried out in a study of OX40 agonist ivuxolimab in advanced cancers. Background on the study: Patients treated during dose escalation were battling hepatocellular carcinoma, melanoma, renal cell or head and neck cancer. Males comprised around four fifths of the group, whose mean age was about 62 years (range roughly 20 to 90). Participants could have had prior anti-PD-1, anti-PD-L1 or anti-CTLA-4 therapy, and about 37% had some. Study conclusions and caveats: In CD8+ T cells, expanded clones were on average more numerous than in CD4+.

Profiling relied on immunoSEQ multiplex PCR, and the TCRdb table lists in-frame clones only, not all of them. The sample yields 60,000 to 85,000 clones, approximately 82% seen once. This clone is a singleton in its sample. Its antigen remains unidentified. Sequencing was performed on CD4+ or CD8+ T cells sorted from blood, taken in a trial of the OX40 agonist ivuxolimab. This TCR was recovered from an adult with an advanced solid tumor such as melanoma, head and neck, liver or kidney cancer.

For the CDR3, the DNA is TGTGCCAGCATCTCTAGGGCGGACAGTCGCTACGAGCAGTACTTC. It yields the protein CASISRADSRYEQYF. The gene calls are TRBV6-9 and TRBJ2-7, with D perhaps TRBD1 (6 bases). Germline V CDR1 and CDR2: MNHGY, SVAAGI. V shed 7 bases and J shed 3 bases, with 19 bases lying between them. CDR3 length equals 15 residues.